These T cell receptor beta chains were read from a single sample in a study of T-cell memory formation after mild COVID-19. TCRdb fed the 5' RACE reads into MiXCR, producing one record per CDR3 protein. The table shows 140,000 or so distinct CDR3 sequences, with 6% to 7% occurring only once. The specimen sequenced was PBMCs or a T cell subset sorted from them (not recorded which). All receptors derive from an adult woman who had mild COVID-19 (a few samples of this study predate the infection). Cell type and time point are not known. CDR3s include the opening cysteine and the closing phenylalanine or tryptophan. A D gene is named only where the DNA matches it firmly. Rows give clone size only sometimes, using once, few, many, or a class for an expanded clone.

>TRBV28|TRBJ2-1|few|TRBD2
TGTGCCAGCAGGTCCGGGACTAGCGGGGGGGCTGAGCAGTTCTTC
CASRSGTSGGAEQFF
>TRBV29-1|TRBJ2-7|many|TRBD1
TGCAGCGTGGGTGACCGGCAGGGGGCTTACGAGCAGTACTTC
CSVGDRQGAYEQYF
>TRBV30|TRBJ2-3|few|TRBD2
TGTGCCTGGAGCCGAAGGGCTAGCGGGGGGAGCACAGATACGCAGTATTTT
CAWSRRASGGSTDTQYF
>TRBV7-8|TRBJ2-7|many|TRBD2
TGTGCCAGCAGCCTGACAGGGGGTAGCGGGAGGGCCTACGAGCAGTACTTC
CASSLTGGSGRAYEQYF
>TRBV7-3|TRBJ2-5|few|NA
TGTGCCAGCAGCTTTGGAGGGACGCCTCAAGAGACCCAGTACTTC
CASSFGGTPQETQYF
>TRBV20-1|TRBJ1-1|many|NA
TGCAGTGCTAGAAGACTTTCGGGGACCGTGAACACTGAAGCTTTCTTT
CSARRLSGTVNTEAFF
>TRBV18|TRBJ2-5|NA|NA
TGTGCCAGCTCACCACTTTTACAGGAGCAAGAGACCCAGTACTTC
CASSPLLQEQETQYF
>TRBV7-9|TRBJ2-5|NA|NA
TGTGCCAGCAGCCCGACGGCTTCGACCCAGTACTTC
CASSPTASTQYF
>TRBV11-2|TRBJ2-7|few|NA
TGTGCCAGCAGCTTTCCCCGGGACGAGCACCTCTACGAGCAGTACTTC
CASSFPRDEHLYEQYF
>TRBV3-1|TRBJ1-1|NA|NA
TGTGCCAGCAGCCAAGAAGGTTACGCAGCTTTCTTT
CASSQEGYAAFF
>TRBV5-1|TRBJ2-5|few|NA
TGCGCCAGCAGCTCGGGACTGGGGGAAGAGACCCAGTACTTC
CASSSGLGEETQYF
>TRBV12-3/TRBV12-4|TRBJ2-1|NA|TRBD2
TGTGCCAGCAGTTTAGCAGCGGGGGCCTACAATGAGCAGTTCTTC
CASSLAAGAYNEQFF
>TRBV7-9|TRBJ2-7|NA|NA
TGTGCCAGCAGCATTAATCCGGGTCAGCCTAGACCCTACGAGCAGTACTTC
CASSINPGQPRPYEQYF
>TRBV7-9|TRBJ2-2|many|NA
TGTGCCAGCAGAAAGCCGGGACCCGGGGAGCTGTTTTTT
CASRKPGPGELFF